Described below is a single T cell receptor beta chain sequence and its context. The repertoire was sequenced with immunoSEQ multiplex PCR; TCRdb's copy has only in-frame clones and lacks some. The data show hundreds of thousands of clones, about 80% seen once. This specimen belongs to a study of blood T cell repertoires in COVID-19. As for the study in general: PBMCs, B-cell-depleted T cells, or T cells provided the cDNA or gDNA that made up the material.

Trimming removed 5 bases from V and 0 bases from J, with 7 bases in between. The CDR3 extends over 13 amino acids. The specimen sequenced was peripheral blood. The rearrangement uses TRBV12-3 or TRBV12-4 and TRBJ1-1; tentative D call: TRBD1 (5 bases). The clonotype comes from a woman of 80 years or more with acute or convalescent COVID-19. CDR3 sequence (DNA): TGTGCCAGCAGTCCACAGGTGAACACTGAAGCTTTCTTT. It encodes CASSPQVNTEAFF.